What follows are 31 T cell receptor beta chains derived from one specimen sequenced in a study of monozygotic twins with inflammatory bowel disease. TCRdb reworked the 5' RACE reads into one entry per CDR3 protein, no DNA. The listing contains just over 300,000 distinct CDR3 sequences. Sequencing input: blood. Receptors originate from a human donor with ulcerative colitis or Crohn's disease, or a healthy co-twin of an affected twin (not recorded which).

The chain links TRBV5-1 to TRBJ2-5; the TCRdb D gene call, TRBD1, has no DNA to confirm it. CDR3 length: 15 residues. Per the germline V gene, CDR1 is SGHRS and CDR2 is YFSETQ. The CDR3 loop reads CASSSGQPRQETQYF.

The rearrangement links TRBV12-3 or TRBV12-4 to TRBJ2-1. The CDR3 runs to 11 residues. CDR3 region: CASSFASYQFF.

This chain joins TRBV6-2 or TRBV6-3 and TRBJ2-1; the TCRdb call, TRBD1, lacks DNA for checking. Germline values: CDR1 MNHEY, CDR2 SVGEGT. There are 17 residues in the CDR3. The CDR3 here is CASSYSSTTGGGDEQFF.

The chain recombines TRBV27 with TRBJ2-7; no DNA is available, so the TRBD2 call from TCRdb remains unchecked. Germline V gives CDR1 MNHEY, CDR2 SMNVEV (reference sequence). CDR3 length equals 18 residues. This CDR3 reads CASSFPAGGTGYSYEQYF.

The gene calls are TRBV24-1 and TRBJ2-3; lacking DNA, the TRBD1 call made by TCRdb goes unchecked. This CDR3 has 16 amino acids. CDR1 and CDR2 (germline): KGHDR, SFDVKD. CDR3 sequence reads: CATSDGGAPRTDTQYF.

This sequence joins TRBV7-2 and TRBJ2-5; TCRdb outputs TRBD1, but without DNA this stays unchecked. The CDR3 is 13 residues long. Germline V gene data show CDR1 as SGHTA and CDR2 as FQGNSA. CDR3 amino acids: CASAGGYQETQYF.

J is TRBJ2-7 and V is TRBV5-1; no DNA is available, so the TRBD1 call from TCRdb remains unchecked. The CDR3 is 15 amino acids. Germline V gene lookup returns CDR1 SGHRS and CDR2 YFSETQ. The CDR3 reads CASSLAGGLPYEQYF.

The chain links TRBV7-2 to TRBJ1-1; no DNA is available, so the TRBD1 call from TCRdb remains unchecked. Germline CDR1 is SGHTA and CDR2 is FQGNSA. This CDR3 contains 17 residues. CDR3 protein: CASSPGTGGGGNTEAFF.

This chain links TRBV20-1 with TRBJ2-5; TCRdb's D gene call, TRBD1, goes unchecked for lack of DNA. The germline gives CDR1 DFQATT, CDR2 SNEGSKA (reference sequence). This CDR3 region has 14 residues. The CDR3 reads CSARSGRPGETQYF.

This chain connects TRBV9 to TRBJ1-1; the TCRdb call, TRBD1, lacks DNA for checking. Germline CDR1 is SGDLS and CDR2 is YYNGEE. The CDR3 has 15 residues. This CDR3 reads CASSVGGGGSTEAFF.

V usage is TRBV6-6 and J usage is TRBJ1-5. Per germline, CDR1 MNHNY and CDR2 SVGAGI (reference sequence). CDR3 length equals 14 residues. The CDR3 here is CASTEMGLGQPQHF.

The V and J genes are TRBV18 and TRBJ2-3; there is no DNA to check the TCRdb D call of TRBD1. This CDR3 comprises 12 residues. Looked up from germline, CDR1 is KGHSH and CDR2 is LQKENI. The CDR3 loop reads CASSGTADTQYF.

CDR3 residues: CASNIRGDNTGELFF. The chain couples TRBV5-1 to TRBJ2-2; as DNA is missing, the TRBD1 call by TCRdb cannot be tested. Germline CDR1 and CDR2: SGHRS and YFSETQ. This CDR3 has 15 residues.

The chain is built from TRBV20-1 and TRBJ2-2; the TCRdb call, TRBD2, lacks DNA for checking. The CDR3 loop spans 12 amino acids. The V gene's germline CDR1 is DFQATT and CDR2 SNEGSKA (reference sequence). The CDR3 is CSACQGPGELFF.

The rearrangement joins TRBV24-1 to TRBJ2-1; TCRdb reports TRBD2, a call that lacks DNA to check it against. The V gene's germline CDR1 is KGHDR and CDR2 SFDVKD. The CDR3 extends over 18 amino acids. The chain's CDR3 is CATSDTSGQRGSYNEQFF.

This sequence joins TRBV18 and TRBJ1-5. The germline V gene encodes CDR1 KGHSH and CDR2 LQKENI. CDR3 length: 14 amino acids. CDR3 amino acids: CASSPGREAQPQHF.

The gene calls are TRBV7-9 and TRBJ2-1. Germline V gene sequence: CDR1 SEHNR, CDR2 FQNEAQ (reference sequence). The CDR3 covers 15 residues. CDR3 protein: CASSFSGSHPAEQFF.

The chain employs TRBV5-1 and TRBJ2-5; TCRdb names TRBD1, which stays unverified in the absence of DNA. The CDR3 spans 13 residues. Germline V CDR1 and CDR2: SGHRS, YFSETQ. The CDR3 spells CASMRLGGETQYF.

The chain uses TRBV4-2 and TRBJ1-1; TCRdb returns TRBD1, unconfirmable since there is no DNA. The CDR3 has 15 amino acids. The germline V gene encodes CDR1 LGHNA and CDR2 YNFKEQ. The CDR3 loop is CASSQEPDSPTEAFF.

V usage is TRBV28 and J usage is TRBJ2-7; TCRdb selects TRBD1, and the lack of DNA leaves this call unchecked. The CDR3 consists of 16 residues. CDR1 is MDHEN and CDR2 is SYDVKM in the germline V gene. CDR3 sequence: CASIPTRGPLTYEQYF.

The chain employs TRBV11-2 and TRBJ2-7; TCRdb's D call of TRBD2 is untestable without DNA. Germline V gene lookup returns CDR1 SGHAT and CDR2 FQNNGV. The CDR3 runs 18 residues. The CDR3 loop reads CASSLLAGGHFPIYEQYF.

The rearrangement links TRBV5-1 to TRBJ2-2; TCRdb indicates TRBD1, and absent DNA this call remains unverified. From germline, CDR1 is SGHRS and CDR2 YFSETQ. CDR3 length equals 17 residues. CDR3 loop: CASSSRAGTANTGELFF.

The chain has TRBV5-4 and TRBJ2-1; TCRdb reports TRBD1, a call that lacks DNA to check it against. The CDR3 spans 15 residues. Germline V gives CDR1 SGHNT, CDR2 YYREEE (reference sequence). The CDR3 is CASSRDRGMYNEQFF.

The genes are TRBV20-1 and TRBJ1-4. The germline V gene encodes CDR1 DFQATT and CDR2 SNEGSKA (reference sequence). There are 13 residues in the CDR3. The CDR3: CSARRHVGEKLFF.

V gene TRBV20-1 combines with J gene TRBJ2-5. There are 12 residues in the CDR3. CDR1 DFQATT and CDR2 SNEGSKA come from the germline V gene (reference sequence). The CDR3 loop is CSANPSLGTQYF.

The V call is TRBV7-9, the J call TRBJ2-7; there is no DNA to check the TCRdb D call of TRBD2. Germline CDR1 reads SEHNR; CDR2 reads FQNEAQ (reference sequence). This CDR3 has 12 amino acids. The chain's CDR3 is CASKEGPGEQYF. Looking up the rest from reference TRBV7-9 and TRBJ2-7 gives the full variable domain: DTGVSQNPRHKITKRGQNVTFRCDPISEHNRLYWYRQTLGQGPEFLTYFQNEAQLEKSRLLSDRFSAERPKGSFSTLEIQRTEQGDSAMYLCASKEGPGEQYFGPGTRLTVT.

This sequence joins TRBV7-2 and TRBJ2-7. Germline CDR1 is SGHTA and CDR2 is FQGNSA. The CDR3 is made up of 14 amino acids. CDR3 sequence: CASSTSGSIYEQYF.

The V gene is TRBV12-3 or TRBV12-4, the J gene TRBJ2-5; TCRdb designates TRBD2, a call that cannot be tested without DNA. The CDR3 is 16 residues long. CDR3: CASGALVGSYGETQYF.

CDR3 residues: CASSPRDRGDEQYF. V and J are TRBV19 and TRBJ2-7; the D call from TCRdb, TRBD1, cannot be confirmed without DNA. Germline CDR1 reads LNHDA; CDR2 reads SQIVND (reference sequence). The CDR3 is made up of 14 amino acids.

V and J are TRBV20-1 and TRBJ2-1. This CDR3 comprises 16 residues. In germline, CDR1 is DFQATT, CDR2 SNEGSKA (reference sequence). The CDR3 here is CSARDSARPVYNEQFF.

This chain links TRBV12-3 or TRBV12-4 with TRBJ1-5; TCRdb's D call, TRBD1, is unchecked because there is no DNA. There are 17 residues in the CDR3. The CDR3 sequence: CASSRQGRVASNQPQHF.